The 4 T cell receptor beta chains listed next were all sequenced from one sample in a study of spatial heterogeneity in lung cancer. TCRdb re-called the 5' RACE reads through MiXCR, storing one row per CDR3 protein. Of approximately 13,000 distinct CDR3 sequences in the sample, approximately 14% were seen once. Time point described: sample taken at primary tumor resection. Researchers sequenced whole RNA taken from tumor, nontumor lung or frozen PBMC without sorting. Material: PBMCs, obtained at surgery. The source is a male donor with early-stage non-small cell lung cancer.

The genes are TRBV27 and TRBJ2-1, with TRBD2 matching 11 bases. Germline assignment: CDR1 MNHEY and CDR2 SMNVEV (reference sequence). The CDR3 runs 15 residues. Germline trimming cut 3 bases from V and 6 bases from J; bases unmatched to any gene: 4. The CDR3 loop reads CASSFLAGGPNEQFF. DNA for the CDR3: TGTGCCAGCAGTTTTTTAGCGGGGGGGCCCAATGAGCAGTTCTTC.

In this sample, this clonotype turned up a few times. The gene calls are TRBV7-2 and TRBJ2-1; TRBD2 aligns across 10 bases. This CDR3 spans 14 amino acids. The trim removed 8 bases at V and 3 bases at J, leaving 4 bases unmatched. Germline V gene lookup returns CDR1 SGHTA and CDR2 FQGNSA. CDR3 residues: CASQSGGDYNEQFF. The CDR3 DNA is TGTGCCAGCCAGAGCGGGGGGGACTACAATGAGCAGTTCTTC.

This clonotype was counted ten times or more. The rearrangement joins TRBV4-3 to TRBJ1-4, with TRBD1 matching over 7 bases. This CDR3 has 16 residues. Germline V gives CDR1 LGHNA, CDR2 YSLEER. Germline trimming cut 5 bases from V and 5 bases from J; bases unmatched to any gene: 11. The CDR3 coding sequence is TGCGCCAGCAGCTGGGCGGGACAGAAGAAAAATGAAAAACTGTTTTTT. Translation: CASSWAGQKKNEKLFF.

This clonotype was detected many times. The V call is TRBV11-2, the J call TRBJ2-1, with D possibly TRBD2 on 6 matching bases. Germline values: CDR1 SGHAT, CDR2 FQNNGV. The CDR3 loop spans 13 amino acids. V was clipped by 5 bases and J by 11 bases, with 16 bases between them. DNA of the CDR3: TGTGCCAGCAGCCTAGCCACCGGGACTCAGCAGTTCTTC. It yields the protein CASSLATGTQQFF.